Only a few counts were recorded for the clone carrying this T cell receptor (beta chain). The antigen remains unidentified. Trimming shortened V by 5 bases and J by 1 base, and 13 bases separated the two germline ends. The CDR3 covers 15 residues. TCRdb reanalysed the RT-PCR reads using MiXCR and keeps one entry per CDR3 protein. This table has about 530,000 distinct CDR3 sequences, 10% to 15% appearing once. This sample is drawn from a study of response to subunit inactivated influenza vaccine. Study-wide results and caveats: Authors suggested each seasonal influenza vaccination recruits few new T cells.

This TCR came from a man aged 50 to 60 who received an inactivated influenza vaccine. The sample consisted of PBMCs from blood, taken on the day of vaccination. The rearrangement links TRBV12-3 or TRBV12-4 to TRBJ2-3, with D maybe TRBD1 (5 bases). The CDR3 protein is CASSPNRPGTDTQYF. CDR3 sequence (DNA): TGTGCCAGCAGTCCCAACAGGCCAGGCACAGATACGCAGTATTTT.